This TCR beta chain stems from a study of cytotoxic CD8 clonotypes in ibrutinib-treated CLL. On the study more broadly: Partial responses numbered roughly 25 and complete responses 2; after a median approximately 70 months, approximately 14 stayed remitted and around 12 progressed. The average sample held roughly 250,000 productive templates and 75,000 to 100,000 productive rearrangements.

CDR3 length equals 15 residues. The germline CDR1 and CDR2 sequences are SEHNR and FQNEAQ (reference sequence). Germline trimming cut 4 bases from V and 2 bases from J; bases unmatched to any gene: 7. Findings of the study overall: Contraction or stability on treatment characterized the public clonotypes, which were uncommon.

On this clone itself: What it binds is not known.

TCRdb keeps only in-frame clones here, not all; method: immunoSEQ multiplex PCR. The sample holds approximately 330,000 clones; around four fifths are singletons and the top ten take about 6.3%. The material was PBMCs, obtained before ibrutinib treatment. The rearrangement joins TRBV7-9 to TRBJ2-7, with TRBD2 identical over 8 bases. The TCR was taken from a human donor with chronic lymphocytic leukemia. CDR3 bases: TGTGCCAGCAGCTCCACTAGCGGTAACCCCTACGAGCAGTACTTC. Amino acids: CASSSTSGNPYEQYF.